This TCR beta chain emerged from a study of blood T cell repertoires in COVID-19. Deletions cut 5 bases from V and 0 bases from J, with 11 bases between. CDR1 is SEHNR, CDR2 FQNEAQ, per germline (reference sequence). This CDR3 has 16 amino acids. The repertoire was sequenced with immunoSEQ multiplex PCR; TCRdb's copy has only in-frame clones and lacks some. This table has 150,000 to 200,000 clones, around nine tenths appearing once. Sequences were obtained from peripheral blood. The gene calls are TRBV7-9 and TRBJ1-6, with D unresolved. The receptor's source is a man between 60 and 75 years old with active or convalescent COVID-19. CDR3 residues: CASSPDSSSYNSPLHF. CDR3 sequence (DNA): TGTGCCAGCAGCCCCGACTCGAGCTCCTATAATTCACCCCTCCACTTT.